The present entry profiles one T cell receptor beta chain with its context. The data belong to a study of T cell changes during pregnancy in multiple sclerosis. The protocol was immunoSEQ multiplex PCR, while the TCRdb copy is restricted to in-frame clones and leaves out a portion. The sample consists of more than 50,000 clones, nearly 90% of them appearing once. The length of the CDR3 is 16 residues. J gave up 6 bases and V 4 bases, and 11 bases lay outside the gene matches. Germline loops: CDR1 LGHNA, CDR2 YNFKEQ. This chain links TRBV4-2 with TRBJ2-1, with 8 bases that match TRBD2. The TCR sequence derives from a female donor with multiple sclerosis, enrolled in a pregnancy study. This specimen consisted of peripheral blood, obtained in the first trimester of pregnancy. CDR3 region: CASSPNAGGEFNEQFF. CDR3 coding DNA: TGTGCCAGCAGCCCTAATGCGGGGGGCGAGTTCAATGAGCAGTTCTTC.